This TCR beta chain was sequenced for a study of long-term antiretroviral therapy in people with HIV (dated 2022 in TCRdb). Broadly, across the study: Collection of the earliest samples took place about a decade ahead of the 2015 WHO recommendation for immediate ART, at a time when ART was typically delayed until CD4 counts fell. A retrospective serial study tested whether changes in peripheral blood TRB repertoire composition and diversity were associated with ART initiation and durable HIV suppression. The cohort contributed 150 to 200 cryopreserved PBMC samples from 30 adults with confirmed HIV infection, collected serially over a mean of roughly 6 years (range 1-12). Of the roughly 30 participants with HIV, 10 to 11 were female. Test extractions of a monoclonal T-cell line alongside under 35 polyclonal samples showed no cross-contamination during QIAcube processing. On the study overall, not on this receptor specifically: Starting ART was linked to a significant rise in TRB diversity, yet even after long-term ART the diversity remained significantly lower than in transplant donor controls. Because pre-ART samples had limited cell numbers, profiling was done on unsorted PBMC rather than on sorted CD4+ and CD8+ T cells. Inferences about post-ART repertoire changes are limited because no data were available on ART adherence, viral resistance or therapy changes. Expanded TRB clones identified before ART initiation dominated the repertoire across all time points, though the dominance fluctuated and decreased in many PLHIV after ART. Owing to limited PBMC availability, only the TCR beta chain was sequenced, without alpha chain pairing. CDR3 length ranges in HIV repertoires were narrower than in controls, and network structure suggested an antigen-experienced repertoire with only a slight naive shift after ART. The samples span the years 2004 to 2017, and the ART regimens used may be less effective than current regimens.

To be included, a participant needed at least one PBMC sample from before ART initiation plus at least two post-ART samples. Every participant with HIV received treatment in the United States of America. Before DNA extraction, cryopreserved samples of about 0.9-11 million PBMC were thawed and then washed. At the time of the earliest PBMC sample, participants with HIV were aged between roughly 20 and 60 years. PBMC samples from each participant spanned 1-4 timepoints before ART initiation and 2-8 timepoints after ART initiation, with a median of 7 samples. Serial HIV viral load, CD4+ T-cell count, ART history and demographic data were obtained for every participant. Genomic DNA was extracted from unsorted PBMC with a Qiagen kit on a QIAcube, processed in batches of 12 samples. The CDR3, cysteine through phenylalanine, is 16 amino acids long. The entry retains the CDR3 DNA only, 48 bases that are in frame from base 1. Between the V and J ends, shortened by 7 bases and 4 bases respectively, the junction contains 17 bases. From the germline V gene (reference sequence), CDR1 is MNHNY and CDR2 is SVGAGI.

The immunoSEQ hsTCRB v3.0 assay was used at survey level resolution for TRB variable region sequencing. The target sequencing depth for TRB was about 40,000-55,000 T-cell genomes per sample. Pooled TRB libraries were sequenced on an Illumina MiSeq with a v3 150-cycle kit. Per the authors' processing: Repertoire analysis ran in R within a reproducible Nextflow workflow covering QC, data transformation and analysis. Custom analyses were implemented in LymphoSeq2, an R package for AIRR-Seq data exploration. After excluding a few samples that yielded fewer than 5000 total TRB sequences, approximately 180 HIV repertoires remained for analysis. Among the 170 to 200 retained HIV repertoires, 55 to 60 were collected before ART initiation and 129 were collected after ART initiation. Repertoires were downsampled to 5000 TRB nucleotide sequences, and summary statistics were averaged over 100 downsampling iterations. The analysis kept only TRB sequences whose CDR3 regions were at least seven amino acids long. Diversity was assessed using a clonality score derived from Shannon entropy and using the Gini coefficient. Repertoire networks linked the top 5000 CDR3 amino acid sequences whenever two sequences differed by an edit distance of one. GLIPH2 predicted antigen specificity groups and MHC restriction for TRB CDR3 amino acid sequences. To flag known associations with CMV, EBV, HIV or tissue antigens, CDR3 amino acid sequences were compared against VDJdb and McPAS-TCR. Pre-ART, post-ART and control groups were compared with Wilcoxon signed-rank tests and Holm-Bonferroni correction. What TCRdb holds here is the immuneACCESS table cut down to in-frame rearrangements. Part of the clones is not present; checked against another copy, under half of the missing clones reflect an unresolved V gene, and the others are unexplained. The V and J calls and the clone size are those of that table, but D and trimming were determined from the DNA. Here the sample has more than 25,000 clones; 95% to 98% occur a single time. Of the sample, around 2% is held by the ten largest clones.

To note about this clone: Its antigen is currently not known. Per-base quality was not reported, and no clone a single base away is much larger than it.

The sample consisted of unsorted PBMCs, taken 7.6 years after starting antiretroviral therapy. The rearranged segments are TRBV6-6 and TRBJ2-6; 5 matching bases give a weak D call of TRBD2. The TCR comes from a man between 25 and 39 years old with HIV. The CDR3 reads CASTPEDFKGANVLTF. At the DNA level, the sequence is TGTGCCAGCACCCCCGAGGACTTCAAGGGGGCCAACGTCCTGACTTTC.